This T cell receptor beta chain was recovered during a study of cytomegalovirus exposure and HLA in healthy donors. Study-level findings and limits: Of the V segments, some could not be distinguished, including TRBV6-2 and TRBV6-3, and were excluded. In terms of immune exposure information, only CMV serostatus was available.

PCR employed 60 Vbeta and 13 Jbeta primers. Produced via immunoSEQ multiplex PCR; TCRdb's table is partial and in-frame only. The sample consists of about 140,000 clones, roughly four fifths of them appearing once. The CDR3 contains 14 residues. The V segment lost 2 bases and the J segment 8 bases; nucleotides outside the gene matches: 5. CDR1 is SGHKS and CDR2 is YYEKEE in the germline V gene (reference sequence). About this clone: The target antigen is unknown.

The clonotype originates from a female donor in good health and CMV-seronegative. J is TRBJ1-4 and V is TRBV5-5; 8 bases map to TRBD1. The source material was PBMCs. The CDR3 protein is CASSFDRGGEKLFF. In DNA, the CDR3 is TGTGCCAGCAGCTTCGACAGGGGAGGGGAAAAACTGTTTTTT.